This section outlines one T cell receptor (beta chain) sequence together with its context. No antigen is known for it. One base away there is no much larger clone; base qualities are not given. The sample is drawn from a study of blood T cell repertoires in COVID-19 (TCRdb year 2020). At the level of the whole study: Collaborator samples came from the United States, Italy and Spain and covered acute and convalescent phases of COVID-19. The prospective study material was composed of cDNA or gDNA derived from T cells, B-cell-depleted T cells, or PBMCs. Deeply sampled blood TCRbeta repertoires from subjects exposed to, actively infected with, or recovered from COVID-19 were included in the dataset. The repertoires were released in a freely available public database meant as a resource for research on the immune response to SARS-CoV-2. The samples were drawn from the first 160 participants of the ongoing ImmuneRACE study and from 1,200 or so subjects provided by 6 global collaborators. Nearly every sample came with metadata listing a de-identified subject ID, COVID-19 status, age in years and sex. Where available, HLA class I and class II types were taken from metadata supplied by the sample provider and were not determined by assay-based typing.

Collaborating institutions collected whole blood in K2EDTA tubes following their own protocols. For TCRbeta analysis, collaborators shipped samples as frozen whole blood, isolated PBMCs, or DNA extracted from either of those sample types. The research as a whole found: The amount of clinical and demographic metadata varied by source and participant and was provided uncurated.

The germline V gene yields SNHLY for CDR1 and FYNNEI for CDR2. The CDR3 has 14 amino acids, counting the end cysteine and phenylalanine. Kept here is only the CDR3 DNA, which spans 42 bases and is read in frame from base 1. Deletion took 5 bases off V and 4 bases off J, with a span of 12 bases between the germline ends. The immunoSEQ Assay, a bias-controlled multiplex PCR, was used to amplify TCRbeta CDR3 regions from genomic DNA. The paper's data handling went like this. The number of nucleated cells in each sample was estimated by amplification of reference gene primers within the assay. To quantify the absolute abundance of each unique TCRbeta CDR3 rearrangement, sequence reads were collapsed and filtered. For each sample, productive Simpson clonality was calculated as the square root of Simpson's diversity index over productive rearrangements. TCRdb provides this immuneACCESS table in a form limited to in-frame rearrangements. Some clones are lacking; in checked studies, under half of them reflect an unresolved V gene, and why the rest are absent is not known. That table furnishes V, J and clone size, whereas the DNA furnished D and trimming. The sample contains under 150,000 clones, around 63% of them found a single time. The top ten clonotypes cover approximately 2% of the sample.

The specimen sequenced was peripheral blood. The sequence links TRBV2 to TRBJ2-1, with TRBD1 as a weak D call on 5 bases. The sequence came from a woman aged 70 to 79 with acute or convalescent COVID-19. The bases read TGTGCCAGCAGTACGCAAGACAGATACAATGAGCAGTTCTTC. Its amino acids are CASSTQDRYNEQFF.